This T cell receptor beta chain emerged from a study of cytomegalovirus exposure and HLA in healthy donors. The CDR3 is made up of 16 amino acids. Germline V gives CDR1 SGHTA, CDR2 FQGNSA. Trimming stripped 1 base from V and 1 base from J, with 14 bases between. The PCR had 60 Vbeta and 13 Jbeta primers. The repertoire was sequenced with immunoSEQ multiplex PCR; TCRdb's copy has only in-frame clones and lacks some. Among 95,000 to 150,000 clones, around four fifths were seen once, and the ten largest hold over 3.5%. The source of this sequence is a middle-aged woman in good health and CMV-seronegative. Sequenced input: PBMCs. This sequence joins TRBV7-2 and TRBJ2-7, with unresolved D. Here the CDR3 reads CASSLVAGLASYEQYF. CDR3 sequence (DNA): TGTGCCAGCAGCTTAGTCGCAGGCCTCGCGTCCTACGAGCAGTACTTC.